These 9 T cell receptor beta chains originate from one sample sequenced in a study of OX40 agonist ivuxolimab in advanced cancers. The method was immunoSEQ multiplex PCR; TCRdb's version includes in-frame clones alone and lacks a portion of them. The repertoire consists of about 35,000 clones, with over 80% occurring once and the leading ten covering 1.5% to 2%. Here the sequenced sample was CD4+ or CD8+ T cells sorted from blood, taken in a trial of the OX40 agonist ivuxolimab. These receptors were collected from an adult with an advanced solid tumor such as melanoma, head and neck, liver or kidney cancer.

This clone has only a few counts. The genes are TRBV5-5 and TRBJ1-2; D might be TRBD1 (5 bases). This CDR3 spans 16 amino acids. The ends were cut back, 3 bases at V and 0 bases at J, with 15 bases in the middle. Germline-derived CDR1 and CDR2 are SGHKS and YYEKEE (reference sequence). CDR3 region: CASSWITGLANYGYTF. The CDR3 coding sequence is TGTGCCAGCAGCTGGATCACAGGCCTAGCTAACTATGGCTACACCTTC.

This clone was picked up one time. The chain recombines TRBV7-9 with TRBJ2-5; 8 positions match TRBD1. V trimming: 4 bases; J trimming: 4 bases; junction bases outside the gene matches: 2. The germline V gene has CDR1 SEHNR and CDR2 FQNEAQ (reference sequence). The CDR3 extends over 13 amino acids. Here the CDR3 DNA reads TGTGCCAGCAGCTCAGGACAGGGAGAGACCCAGTACTTC. Its protein is CASSSGQGETQYF.

A single count supports this clone. This chain links TRBV7-9 with TRBJ1-1; weak D call: TRBD1 (6 bases). CDR1 SEHNR and CDR2 FQNEAQ come from the germline V gene (reference sequence). V was clipped by 1 base and J by 2 bases, with 17 bases between them. The CDR3 runs 17 residues. In DNA, the CDR3 is TGTGCCAGCAGCTTAGACAGGGTTGGGCTCTTTAACACTGAAGCTTTCTTT. It encodes CASSLDRVGLFNTEAFF.

V and J are TRBV14 and TRBJ2-7, with TRBD1 as a possible D gene (5 bases). The ends were cut back, 1 base at V and 3 bases at J, with 13 bases in the middle. The germline CDR1 and CDR2 sequences are SGHDN and FVKESK. The CDR3 spans 15 residues. The DNA of the CDR3 is TGTGCCAGCAGCCAAGGAAAGGGGCTGGGCTACGAGCAGTACTTC. This gives the protein CASSQGKGLGYEQYF.

The genes are TRBV2 and TRBJ1-1; D is possibly TRBD1 (5 bases). The CDR3 spans 17 residues. Germline V CDR1 and CDR2: SNHLY, FYNNEI. Trimming shortened V by 1 base and J by 0 bases, and 15 bases separated the two germline ends. The CDR3, as DNA: TGTGCCAGCAGTGAAGGCGGGCAGGGTGTTGTGAACACTGAAGCTTTCTTT. Protein product: CASSEGGQGVVNTEAFF. Together with reference TRBV2 and TRBJ1-1, the CDR3 gives the full variable domain: EPEVTQTPSHQVTQMGQEVILRCVPISNHLYFYWYRQILGQKVEFLVSFYNNEISEKSEIFDDQFSVERPDGSNFTLKIRSTKLEDSAMYFCASSEGGQGVVNTEAFFGQGTRLTVV.

This sequence joins TRBV27 and TRBJ1-6, with D perhaps TRBD1 (6 bases). The V gene's germline CDR1 is MNHEY and CDR2 SMNVEV (reference sequence). V lost 3 bases and J lost 4, with 13 bases in between. The CDR3 loop spans 16 amino acids. The CDR3 region has the DNA TGTGCCAGCAGTTTTGGACAGTCCTCTTATAATTCACCCCTCCACTTT. It encodes CASSFGQSSYNSPLHF.

The genes are TRBV9 and TRBJ2-7, with a weak D call TRBD2 (6 bases). The CDR3 extends over 13 amino acids. Deletions cut 7 bases from V and 6 bases from J, with 17 bases between. The germline gives CDR1 SGDLS, CDR2 YYNGEE. The CDR3, as DNA: TGTGCCAGCGCTGGGACTTTGTTGAGCGAGCAGTACTTC. This translates into CASAGTLLSEQYF.

The chain joins TRBV7-9 to TRBJ2-1, with 8 positions matching TRBD1. After removal of 0 bases from V and 2 bases from J, the junction contained 6 bases not matched to a gene. Germline V CDR1 and CDR2: SEHNR, FQNEAQ (reference sequence). The CDR3 has 17 amino acids. In DNA form, the CDR3 reads TGTGCCAGCAGCTTAGCGACAGGGGCTGTCCCCTACAATGAGCAGTTCTTC. Encoded protein: CASSLATGAVPYNEQFF.

The chain carries TRBV11-1 and TRBJ2-7, with TRBD1 matching over 9 bases. Trimming took 8 bases from V and 2 from J; bases not matched to a gene: 4. The germline CDR1 and CDR2 sequences are SGHAT and FQDESV (reference sequence). There are 13 residues in the CDR3. The CDR3 spells CASGDRVTYEQYF. The DNA for the CDR3 is TGTGCCAGCGGGGACAGGGTCACCTACGAGCAGTACTTC.